Below are 8 T cell receptor beta chains sequenced from a single sample in a study of blood T cell repertoires in COVID-19. TCRdb keeps only in-frame clones here, not all; method: immunoSEQ multiplex PCR. The sample contains some 50,000 clones, around 90% of which appear only once. The sequencing input was peripheral blood. The receptors derive from a human donor in a cohort sampled during active COVID-19.

The rearrangement joins TRBV7-3 to TRBJ2-5; TRBD2 matches 15 bases. This CDR3 is built from 17 residues. CDR1 and CDR2 (germline): SGHTA, FQGTGA. V was clipped by 5 bases and J by 3 bases; unmatched bases: 7. CDR3 sequence reads: CASSPGTSGRREETQYF. For the CDR3, the DNA is TGTGCCAGCAGCCCCGGGACTAGCGGGAGGAGGGAAGAGACCCAGTACTTC.

This clone was found once. The chain has TRBV5-4 and TRBJ1-1, with D tentatively TRBD1 (5 bases). Germline V gives CDR1 SGHNT, CDR2 YYREEE (reference sequence). Trimming cost V 2 bases and J 4 bases, with 15 bases left between them. This CDR3 spans 15 amino acids. The CDR3 coding sequence is TGTGCCAGCAGCTTCGACCAGGGCGGTAGCACTGAAGCTTTCTTT. Protein product: CASSFDQGGSTEAFF.

This chain uses TRBV19 with TRBJ2-5; 10 bases are a match to TRBD1. J lost 2 bases, V lost 4 bases, and 13 bases had no gene match. The germline gives CDR1 LNHDA, CDR2 SQIVND (reference sequence). The CDR3 spans 18 residues. CDR3 residues: CASSKRQGAFERQETQYF. CDR3 bases: TGTGCCAGTAGTAAGAGACAGGGGGCCTTCGAAAGACAAGAGACCCAGTACTTC.

The table lists this clone with a count of one. V is TRBV4-2 and J is TRBJ1-2; D is unresolved. Germline V gene data show CDR1 as LGHNA and CDR2 as YNFKEQ. The CDR3 length is 14 residues. Deletions cut 1 base from V and 3 bases from J, with 9 bases between. CDR3 nucleotides: TGTGCCAGCAGCCAAGGAGGAGAAGACTATGGCTACACCTTC. Its translation is CASSQGGEDYGYTF.

The chain carries TRBV3-1 (or the pseudogene TRBV3-2) and TRBJ1-2; 11 bases match TRBD1. The J segment lost 7 bases and the V segment lost 3 bases, leaving 19 bases of the junction unmatched. The CDR3 runs to 19 residues. CDR1 is LGHDT and CDR2 is YNNKEL in the germline V gene (reference sequence). This CDR3 is CASSQTRGQGATSMGGYTF. The CDR3, as DNA: TGTGCCAGCAGCCAGACTCGTGGACAGGGGGCAACGTCTATGGGTGGCTACACCTTC.

The chain employs TRBV6-1 and TRBJ1-4, with a possible D match to TRBD1 (5 bases). The CDR3 sequence is 17 residues long. Germline V gene data show CDR1 as MNHNS and CDR2 as SASEGT. Trimming shortened V by 3 bases and J by 2 bases, and 16 bases separated the two germline ends. Written as DNA, the CDR3 is TGTGCCAGCAGTGATCCCGGAAAGGGGAGGACTAATGAAAAACTGTTTTTT. Its protein product is CASSDPGKGRTNEKLFF.

This sequence joins TRBV5-6 and TRBJ2-7, with TRBD2 as a possible D gene (5 bases). In germline, CDR1 is SGHDT, CDR2 YYEEEE. The CDR3 runs to 13 residues. V was cut by 0 bases and J by 5 bases, with 9 bases left in between. CDR3 coding DNA: TGTGCCAGCAGCTTGGTGGGGAGAAACGAGCAGTACTTC. It codes for CASSLVGRNEQYF. The full variable domain, in which reference TRBV5-6 and TRBJ2-7 provide the parts outside the CDR3, is DAGVTQSPTHLIKTRGQQVTLRCSPKSGHDTVSWYQQALGQGPQFIFQYYEEEERQRGNFPDRFSGHQFPNYSSELNVNALLLGDSALYLCASSLVGRNEQYFGPGTRLTVT.

This clone showed up just once. The gene calls are TRBV19 and TRBJ2-7; the match to TRBD1 covers 7 bases. V trimming: 4 bases; J trimming: 5 bases; junction bases outside the gene matches: 11. Germline V gene data show CDR1 as LNHDA and CDR2 as SQIVND (reference sequence). The CDR3 extends over 15 amino acids. The chain's CDR3 is CASSTSRTGRNEQYF. Here the CDR3 DNA reads TGTGCCAGTAGTACTTCACGGACAGGACGGAACGAGCAGTACTTC.